This TCR beta chain came from a study of T cells after yellow fever vaccination. At the level of the study: For low cell numbers, libraries were made with SMART-Seq v4 Ultra Low Input. General study results and limits: Post-booster reappearance was seen for most primary-vaccination clones (about 96% CD4, 80% to 90% CD8).

TCRdb recomputed calls from the 5' RACE reads with MiXCR, one row per CDR3 protein. Of fewer than 650,000 distinct CDR3 sequences in the sample, 20% to 25% were seen once. This CDR3 is built from 17 residues. Germline CDR1 reads SGHRS; CDR2 reads YFSETQ. The ends were cut back, 2 bases at V and 7 bases at J, with 19 bases in the middle. A word on this clonotype: The antigen remains unidentified.

The sequence was collected from a man younger than 35 who received the YFV17D yellow fever vaccine. The sequences come from PBMCs, collected roughly 23 days after the first yellow fever vaccination. The chain carries TRBV5-1 and TRBJ1-6; the D is unclear. CDR3: CASSFTPPAEANSPLHF. The CDR3 DNA sequence: TGCGCCAGCAGCTTTACACCCCCGGCGGAGGCCAATTCACCCCTCCACTTT.